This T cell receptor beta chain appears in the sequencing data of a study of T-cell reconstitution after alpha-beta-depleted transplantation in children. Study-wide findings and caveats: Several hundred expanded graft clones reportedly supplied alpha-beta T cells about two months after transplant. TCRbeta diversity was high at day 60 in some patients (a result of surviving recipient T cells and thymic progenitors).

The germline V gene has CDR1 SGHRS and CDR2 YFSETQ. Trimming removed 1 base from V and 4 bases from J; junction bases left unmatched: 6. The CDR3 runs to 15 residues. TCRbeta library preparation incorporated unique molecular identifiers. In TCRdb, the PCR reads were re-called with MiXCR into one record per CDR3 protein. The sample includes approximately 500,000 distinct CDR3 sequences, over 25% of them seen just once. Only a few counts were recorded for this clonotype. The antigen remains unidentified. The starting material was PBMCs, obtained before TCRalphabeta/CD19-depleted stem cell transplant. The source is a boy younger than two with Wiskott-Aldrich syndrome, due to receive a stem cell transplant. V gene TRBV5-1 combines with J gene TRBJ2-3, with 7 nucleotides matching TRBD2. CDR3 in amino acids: CASSLFRGSADTQYF. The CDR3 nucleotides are TGCGCCAGCAGCTTGTTTCGCGGGAGTGCAGATACGCAGTATTTT.